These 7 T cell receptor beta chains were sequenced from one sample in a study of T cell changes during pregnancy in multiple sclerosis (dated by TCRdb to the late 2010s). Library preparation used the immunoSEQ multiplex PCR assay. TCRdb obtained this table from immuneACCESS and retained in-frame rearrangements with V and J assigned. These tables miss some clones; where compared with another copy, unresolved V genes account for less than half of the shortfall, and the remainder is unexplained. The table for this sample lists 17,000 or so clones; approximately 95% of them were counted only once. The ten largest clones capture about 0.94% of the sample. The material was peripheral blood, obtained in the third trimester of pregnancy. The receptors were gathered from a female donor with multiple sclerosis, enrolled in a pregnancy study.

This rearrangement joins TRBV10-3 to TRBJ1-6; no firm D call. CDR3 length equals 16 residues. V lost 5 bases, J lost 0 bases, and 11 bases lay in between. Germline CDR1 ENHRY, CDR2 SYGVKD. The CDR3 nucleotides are TGTGCCATCAGTAACAGATACAGCTCCTATAATTCACCCCTCCACTTT. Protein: CAISNRYSSYNSPLHF.

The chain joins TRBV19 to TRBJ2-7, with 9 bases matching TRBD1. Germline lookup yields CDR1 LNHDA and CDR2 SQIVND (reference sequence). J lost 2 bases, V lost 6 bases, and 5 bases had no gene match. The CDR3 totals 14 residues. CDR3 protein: CASRKGTGTYEQYF. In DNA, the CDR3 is TGTGCCAGTAGGAAAGGGACAGGGACCTACGAGCAGTACTTC. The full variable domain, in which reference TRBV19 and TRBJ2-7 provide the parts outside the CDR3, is DGGITQSPKYLFRKEGQNVTLSCEQNLNHDAMYWYRQDPGQGLRLIYYSQIVNDFQKGDIAEGYSVSREKKESFPLTVTSAQKNPTAFYLCASRKGTGTYEQYFGPGTRLTVT.

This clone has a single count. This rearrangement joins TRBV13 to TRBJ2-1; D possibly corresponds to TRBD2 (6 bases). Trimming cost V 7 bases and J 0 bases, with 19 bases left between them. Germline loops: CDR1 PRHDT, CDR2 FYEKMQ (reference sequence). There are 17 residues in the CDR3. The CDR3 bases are TGTGCCAGCAAGCTTGGTACTAGCTTTTACTCCTACAATGAGCAGTTCTTC. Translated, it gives CASKLGTSFYSYNEQFF. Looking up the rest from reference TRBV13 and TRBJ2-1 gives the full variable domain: AAGVIQSPRHLIKEKRETATLKCYPIPRHDTVYWYQQGPGQDPQFLISFYEKMQSDKGSIPDRFSAQQFSDYHSELNMSSLELGDSALYFCASKLGTSFYSYNEQFFGPGTRLTVL.

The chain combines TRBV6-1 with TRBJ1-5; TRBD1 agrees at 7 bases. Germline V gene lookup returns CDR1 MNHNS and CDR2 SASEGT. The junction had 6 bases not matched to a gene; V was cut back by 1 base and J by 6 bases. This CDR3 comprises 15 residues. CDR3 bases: TGTGCCAGCAGTGAAGAACAGGGGACCGGTCAGCCCCAGCATTTT. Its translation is CASSEEQGTGQPQHF.

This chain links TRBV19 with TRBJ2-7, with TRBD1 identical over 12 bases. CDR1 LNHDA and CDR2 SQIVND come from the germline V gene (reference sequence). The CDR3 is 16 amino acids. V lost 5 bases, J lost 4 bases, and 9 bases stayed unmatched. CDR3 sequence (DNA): TGTGCCAGTAGTGCCCCGGGACAGGGGGCAGGATACGAGCAGTACTTC. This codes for CASSAPGQGAGYEQYF.

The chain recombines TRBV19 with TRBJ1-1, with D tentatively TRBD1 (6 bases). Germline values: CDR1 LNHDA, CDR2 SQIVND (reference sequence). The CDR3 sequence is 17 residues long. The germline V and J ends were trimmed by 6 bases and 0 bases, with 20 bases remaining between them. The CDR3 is CASSLAQGHRLNTEAFF. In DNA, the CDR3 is TGTGCCAGTAGCCTCGCCCAGGGACACCGACTGAACACTGAAGCTTTCTTT.

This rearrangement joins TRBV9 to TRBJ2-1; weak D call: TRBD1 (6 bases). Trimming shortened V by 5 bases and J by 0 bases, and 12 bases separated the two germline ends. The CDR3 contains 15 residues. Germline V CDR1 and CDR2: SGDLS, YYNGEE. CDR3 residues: CASSGTGISYNEQFF. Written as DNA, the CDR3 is TGTGCCAGCAGTGGTACAGGGATCTCCTACAATGAGCAGTTCTTC.